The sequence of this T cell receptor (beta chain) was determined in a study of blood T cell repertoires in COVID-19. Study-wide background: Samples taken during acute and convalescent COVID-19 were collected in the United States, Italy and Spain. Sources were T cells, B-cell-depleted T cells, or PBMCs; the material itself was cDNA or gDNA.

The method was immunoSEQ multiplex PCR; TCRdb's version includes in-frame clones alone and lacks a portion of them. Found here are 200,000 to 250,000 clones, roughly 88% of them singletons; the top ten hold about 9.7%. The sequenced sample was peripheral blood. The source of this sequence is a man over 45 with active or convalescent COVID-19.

Here the CDR3 reads CASSLRQGGRQETQYF. CDR3 DNA sequence: TGTGCCAGCAGCCTCCGACAGGGGGGACGTCAAGAGACCCAGTACTTC. The chain uses TRBV7-8 and TRBJ2-5, with 9 bases identical to TRBD1. This CDR3 has 16 residues. Trimming cost V 5 bases and J 2 bases; bases outside gene matches: 9. CDR1 and CDR2 (germline): SGHVS, FQNEAQ.